This T cell receptor (beta chain) was captured in a study of OX40 agonist ivuxolimab in advanced cancers. Study-wide context: Mean age approximately 61 years, range about 20 to 90; 82.7% male. Partial responses were achieved by three patients, one with hepatocellular carcinoma and two with cutaneous melanoma. Notes on the study in general: CD4+ and CD8+ blood T cells expanded clonally by week 6 at 0.1 to 3.0 mg/kg.

As to this clone: Antigen: not known.

The CDR3 runs to 13 residues. V shed 0 bases and J shed 5 bases, with 8 bases lying between them. Looked up from germline, CDR1 is LGHNA and CDR2 is YSLEER. The repertoire was sequenced with immunoSEQ multiplex PCR; TCRdb's copy has only in-frame clones and lacks some. The sample consists of some 100,000 clones, about 90% of them appearing once. The chain uses TRBV4-3 and TRBJ2-7; D unresolved. Material: CD4+ or CD8+ T cells sorted from blood, obtained in a trial of the OX40 agonist ivuxolimab. This TCR came from an adult with an advanced solid tumor such as melanoma, head and neck, liver or kidney cancer. The CDR3 coding sequence is TGCGCCAGCAGCCAAGATCTTGACCACGAGCAGTACTTC. Translated: CASSQDLDHEQYF.